The rows below give T cell receptor beta chains drawn from one sample of a study of T cell responses to AZD1222 COVID-19 vaccine. Clones were read by immunoSEQ multiplex PCR, and TCRdb kept only the in-frame ones, dropping some. Among about 120,000 clones listed, about 90% were seen once. Sequencing was performed on peripheral blood, taken on day 0 of AZD1222 vaccination. Receptor source: an adult in good health. CDR3s leave out the opening cysteine and the closing phenylalanine or tryptophan.

J | V | CDR3
TRBJ2-1 | TRBV6-4 | ASAGLAGAPNSEQF
TRBJ2-1 | TRBV5-4 | ASSLEGRSYNEQF
TRBJ1-2 | TRBV5-1 | ASSLTGEGYGYT
TRBJ1-2 | TRBV5-4 | ASSLSGGYYGYT
TRBJ1-5 | TRBV21-1 | ASSNTSFSNQPQH
TRBJ2-7 | TRBV7-2 | ASSSETFGVEQY
TRBJ1-2 | TRBV28 | AGRPQGGGNYGYT
TRBJ1-5 | TRBV28 | ASSPGRRNQPQH
TRBJ1-1 | TRBV2 | ASGMLASGTEAF
TRBJ1-1 | TRBV28 | ASRTLGTVNTEAF
TRBJ1-3 | TRBV5-6 | ASSLAGDGGSGNTIY
TRBJ1-2 | TRBV28 | ASVVGGASYGYT
TRBJ2-2 | TRBV23-1 | ASNRDRGTGELF
TRBJ1-2 | TRBV27 | ASRPGTGGGYT
TRBJ2-1 | TRBV29-1 | SVGMYSPSEQF
TRBJ1-1 | TRBV3-1/TRBV3-2 | ASSTGTGRLEAF
TRBJ1-2 | TRBV30 | AWSAGGYGYT
TRBJ1-6 | TRBV7-2 | ASRGGTNSPLH
TRBJ1-5 | TRBV4-1 | ASSQEGTEPQH
TRBJ1-1 | TRBV4-1 | ASSPSTPTGGSAF
TRBJ2-7 | TRBV5-4 | ASTTSGPSGLREQY
TRBJ2-3 | TRBV27 | ASIPSLETPSTDTQY
TRBJ1-2 | TRBV5-8 | ASSFGAPNYGYT
TRBJ1-3 | TRBV6-5 | ASRQGANTIY
TRBJ2-2 | TRBV7-3 | ASSLRGGNTGELF
TRBJ2-1 | TRBV6-5 | ASTPLAGGYNEQF
TRBJ2-3 | TRBV24-1 | ATSDRVLGSTDTQY
TRBJ2-2 | TRBV28 | ASTPGTGELF
TRBJ1-6 | TRBV2 | ASSADGSQGSPLH
TRBJ1-6 | TRBV6-5 | ASSYSDRGSGSPLH
TRBJ1-2 | TRBV28 | ASRSPRRHLGYT
TRBJ1-3 | TRBV5-8 | ASSFPRDGNTIY
TRBJ1-1 | TRBV2 | ASKGGTEAF
TRBJ1-1 | TRBV13 | ASSTQGRLNTEAF
TRBJ2-7 | TRBV21-1 | ASPQATAY
TRBJ2-7 | TRBV28 | ASSPGLGEQY
TRBJ1-1 | TRBV6-5 | ASTTGILSTEAF
TRBJ1-2 | TRBV11-2 | ASSLRLNYGYT
TRBJ1-2 | TRBV7-9 | ASTPGQVNYGYT
TRBJ1-3 | TRBV12-3/TRBV12-4 | ASTISPGNTIY
TRBJ2-3 | TRBV5-4 | ASSLGAGFIDTQY
TRBJ1-2 | TRBV5-4 | ASSLNDRDYGYT
TRBJ1-2 | TRBV6-5 | ASSKLDRDHGYT
TRBJ2-2 | TRBV6-1 | ASSEGSTGELF
TRBJ2-2 | TRBV29-1 | SVPGTSGTIGELF
TRBJ1-5 | TRBV7-8 | ASSLPGRGGEQPQH
TRBJ1-2 | TRBV5-5 | ASNGVQSLGTYGYT
TRBJ1-1 | TRBV10-1 | ASRTGSPVGTEAF
TRBJ2-7 | TRBV28 | ATVPGTGIWEQY
TRBJ2-1 | TRBV5-1 | ASSLGAEVYNEQF